This T cell receptor (beta chain) was found in a study of blood T cell repertoires in COVID-19. Those enrolled, adults aged roughly 18 to 90 years, came from about two dozen US areas. Data came from immunoSEQ multiplex PCR; TCRdb stores just in-frame clones and leaves some out. Of 180,000 or so clones listed, about four fifths are singletons. The TCR comes from a man in his fifties or sixties who had recovered from COVID-19. Material: PBMCs or T cells enriched from blood (not recorded which).

The CDR3, as DNA: TGTGCCAGCAGTGACCCGGGGACAGGCCTCTACGAGCAGTACTTC. Amino acid sequence: CASSDPGTGLYEQYF. The gene calls are TRBV25-1 and TRBJ2-7, with TRBD1 matching 8 bases. Looked up from germline, CDR1 is MGHDK and CDR2 is SYGVNS. This CDR3 has 15 residues. V dropped 3 bases and J dropped 3; count of bases not matched to a gene: 7.